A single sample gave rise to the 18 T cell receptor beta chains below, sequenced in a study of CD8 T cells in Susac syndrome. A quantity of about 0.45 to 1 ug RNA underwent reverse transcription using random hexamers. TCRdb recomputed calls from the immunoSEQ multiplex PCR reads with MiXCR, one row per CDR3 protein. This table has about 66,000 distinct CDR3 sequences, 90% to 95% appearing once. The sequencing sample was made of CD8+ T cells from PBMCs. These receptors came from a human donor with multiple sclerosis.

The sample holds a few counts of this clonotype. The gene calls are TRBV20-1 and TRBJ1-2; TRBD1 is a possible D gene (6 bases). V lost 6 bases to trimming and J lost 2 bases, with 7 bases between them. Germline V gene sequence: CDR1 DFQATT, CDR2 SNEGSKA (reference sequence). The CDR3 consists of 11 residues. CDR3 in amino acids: CSATGNYGYTF. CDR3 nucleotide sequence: TGCAGTGCCACAGGGAACTATGGCTACACCTTC.

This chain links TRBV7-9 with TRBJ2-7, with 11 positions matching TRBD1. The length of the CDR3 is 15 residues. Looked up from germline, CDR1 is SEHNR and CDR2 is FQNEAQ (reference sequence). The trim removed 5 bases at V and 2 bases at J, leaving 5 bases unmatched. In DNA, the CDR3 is TGTGCCAGCAGCCCGGGGACAGGGGGAACCTACGAGCAGTACTTC. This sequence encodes CASSPGTGGTYEQYF.

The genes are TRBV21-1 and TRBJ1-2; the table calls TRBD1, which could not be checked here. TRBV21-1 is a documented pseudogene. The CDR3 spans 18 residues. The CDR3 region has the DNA TGTGCCAGCAGCAAAAGGGAAGGACAGGGGCCCTTTAACTATGGCTACACCTTC. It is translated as CASSKREGQGPFNYGYTF.

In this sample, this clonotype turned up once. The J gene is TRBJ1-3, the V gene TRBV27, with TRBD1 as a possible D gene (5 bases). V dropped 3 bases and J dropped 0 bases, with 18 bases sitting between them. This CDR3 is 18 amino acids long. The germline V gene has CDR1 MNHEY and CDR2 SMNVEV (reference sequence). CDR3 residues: CASSFSTPDIFSGNTIYF. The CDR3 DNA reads TGTGCCAGCAGTTTTTCCACCCCGGACATCTTCTCTGGAAACACCATATATTTT.

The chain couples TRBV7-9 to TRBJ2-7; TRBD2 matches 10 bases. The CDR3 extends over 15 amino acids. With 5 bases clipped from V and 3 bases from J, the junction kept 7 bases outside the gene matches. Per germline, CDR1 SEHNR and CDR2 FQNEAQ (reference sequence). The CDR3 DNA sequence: TGTGCCAGCAGCCATACTAGCGGGACTCACTACGAGCAGTACTTC. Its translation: CASSHTSGTHYEQYF.

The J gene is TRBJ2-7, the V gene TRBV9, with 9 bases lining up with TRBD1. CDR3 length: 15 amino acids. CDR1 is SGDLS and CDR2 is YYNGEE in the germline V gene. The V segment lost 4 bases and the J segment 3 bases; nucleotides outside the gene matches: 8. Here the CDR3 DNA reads TGTGCCAGCAGCCCCCTCGGGACAGGGCTCTACGAGCAGTACTTC. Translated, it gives CASSPLGTGLYEQYF.

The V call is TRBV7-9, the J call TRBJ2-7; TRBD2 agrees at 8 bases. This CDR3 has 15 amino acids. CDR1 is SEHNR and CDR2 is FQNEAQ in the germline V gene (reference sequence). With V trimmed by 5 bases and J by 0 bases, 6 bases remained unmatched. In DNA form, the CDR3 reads TGTGCCAGCAGCGCGGGGGGACTCGCCTCCTACGAGCAGTACTTC. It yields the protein CASSAGGLASYEQYF.

CDR3 coding DNA: TGTGCCAGCGCCCCCTTTGGACTAGCGGACCAAGAGACCCAGTACTTC. Encoded protein: CASAPFGLADQETQYF. The J gene is TRBJ2-5, the V gene TRBV27, with 10 bases matching TRBD2. Germline V lookup: CDR1 MNHEY, CDR2 SMNVEV (reference sequence). This CDR3 comprises 16 residues. V shed 8 bases, J shed 0 bases, and the junction held 9 bases outside the gene matches.

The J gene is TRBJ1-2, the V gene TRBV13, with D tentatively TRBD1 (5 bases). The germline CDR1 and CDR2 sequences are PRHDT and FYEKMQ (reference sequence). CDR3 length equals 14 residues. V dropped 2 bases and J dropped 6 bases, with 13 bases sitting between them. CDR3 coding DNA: TGTGCCAGCAGCTTAACCGGCAGGGCCAATGGCTACACCTTC. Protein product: CASSLTGRANGYTF.

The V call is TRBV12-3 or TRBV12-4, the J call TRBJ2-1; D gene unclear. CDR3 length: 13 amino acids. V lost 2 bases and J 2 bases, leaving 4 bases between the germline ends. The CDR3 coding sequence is TGTGCCAGCAGTTTAATGCCCTACAATGAGCAGTTCTTC. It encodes CASSLMPYNEQFF.

The CDR3 protein is CASSQGVFVQETQYF. CDR3 sequence (DNA): TGTGCCAGCAGCCAAGGGGTTTTCGTCCAAGAGACCCAGTACTTC. The V call is TRBV14, the J call TRBJ2-5; D not resolved. The germline V gene has CDR1 SGHDN and CDR2 FVKESK. The V and J ends lost 1 base and 1 base respectively, with 10 bases between them. This CDR3 has 15 amino acids.

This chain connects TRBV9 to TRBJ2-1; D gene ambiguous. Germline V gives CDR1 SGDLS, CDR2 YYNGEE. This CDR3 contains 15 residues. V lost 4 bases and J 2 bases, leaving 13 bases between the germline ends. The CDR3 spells CASSPTGSTYNEQFF. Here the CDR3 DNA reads TGTGCCAGCAGCCCAACCGGGTCAACCTACAATGAGCAGTTCTTC.

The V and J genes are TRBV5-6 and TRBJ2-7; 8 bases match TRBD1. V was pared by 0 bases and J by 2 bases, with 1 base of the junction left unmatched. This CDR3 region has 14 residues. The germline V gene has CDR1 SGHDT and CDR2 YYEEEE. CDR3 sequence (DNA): TGTGCCAGCAGCTTGGGACAGGGGCCCTACGAGCAGTACTTC. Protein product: CASSLGQGPYEQYF.

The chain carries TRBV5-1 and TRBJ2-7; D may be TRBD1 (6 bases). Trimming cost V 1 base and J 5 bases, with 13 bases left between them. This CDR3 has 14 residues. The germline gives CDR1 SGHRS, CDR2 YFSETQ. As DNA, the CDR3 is TGCGCCAGCAGCTTGACCGGGACACAGGACGAGCAGTACTTC. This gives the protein CASSLTGTQDEQYF.

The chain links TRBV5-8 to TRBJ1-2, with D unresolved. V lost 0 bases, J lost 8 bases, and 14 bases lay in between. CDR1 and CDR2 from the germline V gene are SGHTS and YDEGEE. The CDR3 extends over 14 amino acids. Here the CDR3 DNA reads TGTGCCAGCAGCTTGGGAGTCGGGAGCGAAGGCTACACCTTC. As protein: CASSLGVGSEGYTF.

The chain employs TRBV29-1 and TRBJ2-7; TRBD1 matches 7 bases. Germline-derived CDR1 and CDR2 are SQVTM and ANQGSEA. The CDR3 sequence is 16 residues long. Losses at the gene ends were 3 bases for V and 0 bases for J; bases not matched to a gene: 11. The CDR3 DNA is TGCAGCGTTGATGTTCTCACGGGACAGAACTCCTACGAGCAGTACTTC. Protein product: CSVDVLTGQNSYEQYF.

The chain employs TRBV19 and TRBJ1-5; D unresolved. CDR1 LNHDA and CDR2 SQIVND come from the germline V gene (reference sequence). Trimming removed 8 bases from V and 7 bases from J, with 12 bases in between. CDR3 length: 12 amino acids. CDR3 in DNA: TGTGCCAGTCGCGACGGGATCCAGCCCCAGCATTTT. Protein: CASRDGIQPQHF.

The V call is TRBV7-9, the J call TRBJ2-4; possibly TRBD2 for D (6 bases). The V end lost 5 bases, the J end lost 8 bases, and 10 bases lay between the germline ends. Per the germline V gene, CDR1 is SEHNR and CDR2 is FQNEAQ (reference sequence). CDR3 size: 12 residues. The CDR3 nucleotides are TGTGCCAGCAGCCCCTGGGGGGACATTCAGTACTTC. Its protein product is CASSPWGDIQYF.